The source of this T cell receptor (beta chain) is a study of blood T cell repertoires in COVID-19. Using immunoSEQ multiplex PCR, the repertoire was profiled, and TCRdb retains in-frame clones only, with some absent. Of 150,000 or so clones detected, roughly nine tenths appear once; the ten largest clones hold 15% to 20%. Material: peripheral blood. The TCR sequence derives from a man aged 55 to 69 with active or convalescent COVID-19.

The CDR3 here is CASSEQTYSNQPQHF. CDR3 DNA sequence: TGTGCCAGCAGTGAACAAACATATAGCAATCAGCCCCAGCATTTT. The gene calls are TRBV2 and TRBJ1-5; D ambiguous. The CDR3 is 15 amino acids. V shed 2 bases and J shed 0 bases, with 8 bases lying between them. Per the germline V gene, CDR1 is SNHLY and CDR2 is FYNNEI.